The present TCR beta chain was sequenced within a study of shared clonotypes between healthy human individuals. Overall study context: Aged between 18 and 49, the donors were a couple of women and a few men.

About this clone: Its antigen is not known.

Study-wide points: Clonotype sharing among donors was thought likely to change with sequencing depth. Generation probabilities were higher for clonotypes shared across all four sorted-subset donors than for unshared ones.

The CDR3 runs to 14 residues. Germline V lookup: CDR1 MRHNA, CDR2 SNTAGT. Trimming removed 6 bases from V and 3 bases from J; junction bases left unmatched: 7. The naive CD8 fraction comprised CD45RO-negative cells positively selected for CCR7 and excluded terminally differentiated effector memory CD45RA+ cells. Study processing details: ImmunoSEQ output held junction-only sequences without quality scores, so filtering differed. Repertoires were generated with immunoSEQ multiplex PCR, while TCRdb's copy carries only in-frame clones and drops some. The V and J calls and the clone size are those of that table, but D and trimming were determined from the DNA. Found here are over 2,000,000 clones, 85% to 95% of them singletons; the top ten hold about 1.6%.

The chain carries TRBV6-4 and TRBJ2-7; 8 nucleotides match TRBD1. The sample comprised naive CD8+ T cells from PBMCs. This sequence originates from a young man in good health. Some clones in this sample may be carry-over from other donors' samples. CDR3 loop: CASSVGQGNYEQYF. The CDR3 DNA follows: TGTGCCAGCAGCGTCGGACAGGGAAACTACGAGCAGTACTTC.